These T cell receptor beta chains were read from a single sample in a study of T cell changes during pregnancy in multiple sclerosis. Sequencing was performed with immunoSEQ multiplex PCR; in TCRdb, only in-frame clones are kept and a portion is missing. The sample consists of 50,000 to 70,000 clones, 80% to 95% of them appearing once. The specimen comprised peripheral blood, sampled in the first trimester of pregnancy. All receptors derive from a female donor with multiple sclerosis, enrolled in a pregnancy study. The CDR3 runs from the conserved cysteine through the conserved F or W. Each record gives: CDR3 DNA, CDR3 protein, clone size, V gene, CDR3 length, J gene, D gene. The D gene is left open where the match is weak. Size is omitted from some rows. Given values are once, few, many or a class for expanded clones.

CDR3 DNA: TGTGCCAGCAGCGTAGTATTCAGGGATGGCTACACCTTC
CDR3 protein: CASSVVFRDGYTF
clone size: .
V gene: TRBV9
CDR3 length: 13
J gene: TRBJ1-2
D gene: .

CDR3 DNA: TGTGCCAGCAGTTACGAGGCCCACAATGAGCAGTTCTTC
CDR3 protein: CASSYEAHNEQFF
clone size: .
V gene: TRBV6-6
CDR3 length: 13
J gene: TRBJ2-1
D gene: .

CDR3 DNA: TGCAGCGGCCTAAGAGGGGGGGCGATCGATGAGCAGTTCTTC
CDR3 protein: CSGLRGGAIDEQFF
clone size: .
V gene: TRBV29-1
CDR3 length: 14
J gene: TRBJ2-1
D gene: .

CDR3 DNA: TGTGCCAGCAGCATATCCGGGGGGGCCAATCTCAATGAGCAGTTCTTC
CDR3 protein: CASSISGGANLNEQFF
clone size: .
V gene: TRBV7-2
CDR3 length: 16
J gene: TRBJ2-1
D gene: TRBD2

CDR3 DNA: TGTGCCAGCAGCCCACCCGGGACAGGGGGTGAAGCTTTCTTT
CDR3 protein: CASSPPGTGGEAFF
clone size: .
V gene: TRBV7-9
CDR3 length: 14
J gene: TRBJ1-1
D gene: TRBD1

CDR3 DNA: TGTGCCAGCAGCCCCCATGGGCTGGGTGGCTATGGCTACACCTTC
CDR3 protein: CASSPHGLGGYGYTF
clone size: .
V gene: TRBV7-8
CDR3 length: 15
J gene: TRBJ1-2
D gene: .

CDR3 DNA: TGTGCCAGCAGCTCTAGGACCAGGGGGTCTACTGAAAAACTGTTTTTT
CDR3 protein: CASSSRTRGSTEKLFF
clone size: .
V gene: TRBV7-6
CDR3 length: 16
J gene: TRBJ1-4
D gene: TRBD1

CDR3 DNA: TGCGCCAGCAGCCAAGCCAGGGCCCACGAGCAGTACTTC
CDR3 protein: CASSQARAHEQYF
clone size: .
V gene: TRBV4-3
CDR3 length: 13
J gene: TRBJ2-7
D gene: .

CDR3 DNA: TGTGCCTGGAGTCGATTGAGACAGCTGATGAACACTGAAGCTTTCTTT
CDR3 protein: CAWSRLRQLMNTEAFF
clone size: once
V gene: TRBV30
CDR3 length: 16
J gene: TRBJ1-1
D gene: .

CDR3 DNA: TGCGCCAGCAGCCAAGCAGGGTCGAATCAGCCCCAGCATTTT
CDR3 protein: CASSQAGSNQPQHF
clone size: .
V gene: TRBV4-1
CDR3 length: 14
J gene: TRBJ1-5
D gene: .

CDR3 DNA: TGTGCCAGCAGCTTGTTGCGGGGGAAGGTCTACGAGCAGTACTTC
CDR3 protein: CASSLLRGKVYEQYF
clone size: .
V gene: TRBV5-4
CDR3 length: 15
J gene: TRBJ2-7
D gene: TRBD2

CDR3 DNA: TGTGCCAGCAGCTTAGACACGAACACTGAAGCTTTCTTT
CDR3 protein: CASSLDTNTEAFF
clone size: .
V gene: TRBV5-4
CDR3 length: 13
J gene: TRBJ1-1
D gene: .

CDR3 DNA: TGCGCCAGCAGCCGCGGAGAAGTAGGGGGATACGAGCAGTACTTC
CDR3 protein: CASSRGEVGGYEQYF
clone size: .
V gene: TRBV4-1
CDR3 length: 15
J gene: TRBJ2-7
D gene: .

CDR3 DNA: TGTGCCAGCTCCTCGCAGGGGCAGGGCGAGCAGTACTTC
CDR3 protein: CASSSQGQGEQYF
clone size: .
V gene: TRBV18
CDR3 length: 13
J gene: TRBJ2-7
D gene: .

CDR3 DNA: TGTGCCAGTAGGGGCCAGTTTAGCAATCAGCCCCAGCATTTT
CDR3 protein: CASRGQFSNQPQHF
clone size: .
V gene: TRBV19
CDR3 length: 14
J gene: TRBJ1-5
D gene: .

CDR3 DNA: TGTGCCAGCAGCCTAAGGGGGTACGACACTGAAGCTTTCTTT
CDR3 protein: CASSLRGYDTEAFF
clone size: .
V gene: TRBV7-9
CDR3 length: 14
J gene: TRBJ1-1
D gene: .

CDR3 DNA: TGTGCCTGGAGCGACGGGGACAGCCATGGCTACACCTTC
CDR3 protein: CAWSDGDSHGYTF
clone size: .
V gene: TRBV30
CDR3 length: 13
J gene: TRBJ1-2
D gene: TRBD1

CDR3 DNA: TGTGCCAGCAGCTTAGGACAGGGGGCGCGGGAGACCCAGTACTTC
CDR3 protein: CASSLGQGARETQYF
clone size: .
V gene: TRBV5-4
CDR3 length: 15
J gene: TRBJ2-5
D gene: TRBD1

CDR3 DNA: TGCGCCAGCAGCTTGGGCGGGGGGTCCAATGAGCAGTTCTTC
CDR3 protein: CASSLGGGSNEQFF
clone size: .
V gene: TRBV5-1
CDR3 length: 14
J gene: TRBJ2-1
D gene: TRBD2

CDR3 DNA: TGTGCCAGCAGCTTTACCAGGATGAGTGAAAAACTGTTTTTT
CDR3 protein: CASSFTRMSEKLFF
clone size: .
V gene: TRBV11-2
CDR3 length: 14
J gene: TRBJ1-4
D gene: .

CDR3 DNA: TGTGCCATCAAAAATAGGAGCGGGGGCACAGATACGCAGTATTTT
CDR3 protein: CAIKNRSGGTDTQYF
clone size: .
V gene: TRBV10-3
CDR3 length: 15
J gene: TRBJ2-3
D gene: TRBD2

CDR3 DNA: TGTGCCAGCAACTCGAGGAGCTCCTACGAGCAGTACTTC
CDR3 protein: CASNSRSSYEQYF
clone size: .
V gene: TRBV28
CDR3 length: 13
J gene: TRBJ2-7
D gene: .

CDR3 DNA: TGTGCCATCAGTAGACAGGGAACGAACACTGAAGCTTTCTTT
CDR3 protein: CAISRQGTNTEAFF
clone size: .
V gene: TRBV10-3
CDR3 length: 14
J gene: TRBJ1-1
D gene: TRBD1

CDR3 DNA: TGCGCCAGCAGCCCTGCGACAGGCTACGAGCAGTACTTC
CDR3 protein: CASSPATGYEQYF
clone size: once
V gene: TRBV5-1
CDR3 length: 13
J gene: TRBJ2-7
D gene: .